This passage covers 16 T cell receptor beta chains from one sample sequenced in a study of OX40 agonist ivuxolimab in advanced cancers. Generated by immunoSEQ multiplex PCR, the TCRdb table keeps only in-frame clones and is missing some. The data hold about 88,000 clones, with just under 90% observed a single time. This specimen consisted of CD4+ or CD8+ T cells sorted from blood, obtained in a trial of the OX40 agonist ivuxolimab. The receptors stem from an adult with an advanced solid tumor such as melanoma, head and neck, liver or kidney cancer.

The gene calls are TRBV14 and TRBJ2-3; 12 nucleotides align to TRBD1. Germline V gives CDR1 SGHDN, CDR2 FVKESK. V trimming: 1 base; J trimming: 4 bases; junction bases outside the gene matches: 6. There are 17 residues in the CDR3. This CDR3 reads CASSQVAGDRGPDTQYF. The DNA for the CDR3 is TGTGCCAGCAGCCAAGTGGCTGGGGACAGGGGGCCAGATACGCAGTATTTT.

This clone was observed a single time. The chain recombines TRBV15 with TRBJ1-2, with D perhaps matching TRBD1 (5 bases). Deletions cut 0 bases from V and 5 bases from J, with 16 bases between. The CDR3 sequence is 16 residues long. Germline CDR1 LNHNV, CDR2 YYDKDF (reference sequence). CDR3 in DNA: TGTGCCACCAGCAGAGACAGGGACCCGAAGATATATGGCTACACCTTC. This gives the protein CATSRDRDPKIYGYTF.

The genes are TRBV27 and TRBJ2-4; 7 positions agree with TRBD1. CDR1 MNHEY and CDR2 SMNVEV come from the germline V gene (reference sequence). V shed 5 bases, J shed 9 bases, and the junction held 10 bases outside the gene matches. CDR3 length: 14 amino acids. CDR3 loop: CASSKTGVLSIQYF. In nucleotides, the CDR3 is TGTGCCAGCAGTAAAACAGGGGTTCTTTCCATTCAGTACTTC.

In this sample, this clone turned up a few times. The CDR3 DNA reads as TGCGCCAGCAATGCGGACAGGGACAATGAAAAACTGTTTTTT. Amino acids: CASNADRDNEKLFF. This chain connects TRBV10-2 to TRBJ1-4; 8 nucleotides agree with TRBD1. The ends lost 7 bases at V and 5 bases at J; junction bases unmatched: 6. This CDR3 comprises 14 residues. Per germline, CDR1 WSHSY and CDR2 SAAADI.

This chain joins TRBV30 and TRBJ1-1, with D uncertain. The V gene lost 3 bases and the J gene lost 3 bases, with 11 bases spanning the gap. This CDR3 is built from 13 residues. The V gene's germline CDR1 is GTSNPN and CDR2 SVGIG (reference sequence). CDR3 protein: CAWRGSWDTEAFF. As DNA, the CDR3 is TGTGCCTGGAGGGGCAGTTGGGACACTGAAGCTTTCTTT.

The genes are TRBV30 and TRBJ2-1; 12 nucleotides line up with TRBD2. Germline CDR1 GTSNPN, CDR2 SVGIG (reference sequence). The CDR3 consists of 14 residues. In DNA, the CDR3 is TGTGCTTCATCTAGCGGGGGGGCCTACAATGAGCAGTTCTTC. The encoded protein is CASSSGGAYNEQFF.

V and J are TRBV7-9 and TRBJ2-5, with D unresolved. CDR3 length: 14 amino acids. Germline-derived CDR1 and CDR2 are SEHNR and FQNEAQ (reference sequence). The ends were cut back, 7 bases at V and 4 bases at J, with 16 bases in the middle. The CDR3 sequence is CASTPAWGRETQYF. CDR3 in DNA: TGTGCCAGCACCCCCGCATGGGGAAGAGAGACCCAGTACTTC.

The chain employs TRBV9 and TRBJ1-4; D is ambiguous. This CDR3 contains 15 residues. V dropped 0 bases and J dropped 4 bases, with 10 bases sitting between them. Germline-derived CDR1 and CDR2 are SGDLS and YYNGEE. CDR3 coding DNA: TGTGCCAGCAGCGTAGACGACGGATTTAATGAAAAACTGTTTTTT. Encoded protein: CASSVDDGFNEKLFF.

This sequence joins TRBV11-2 and TRBJ2-1; maybe TRBD2 (6 bases). Trimming stripped 5 bases from V and 0 bases from J, with 11 bases between. This CDR3 has 15 residues. Germline V lookup: CDR1 SGHAT, CDR2 FQNNGV. For the CDR3, the DNA is TGTGCCAGCAGCGTGGGACTGGACTCCTACAATGAGCAGTTCTTC. This translates into CASSVGLDSYNEQFF.

The V gene is TRBV27, the J gene TRBJ2-1; tentative D call: TRBD2 (5 bases). This CDR3 region has 19 residues. Trimming removed 0 bases at V and 3 bases at J, with 21 bases between. Germline V CDR1 and CDR2: MNHEY, SMNVEV (reference sequence). The CDR3 loop reads CASSLSRARQVGFYNEQFF. CDR3 sequence (DNA): TGTGCCAGCAGTTTATCGAGGGCTAGGCAGGTCGGCTTCTACAATGAGCAGTTCTTC.

This chain connects TRBV10-1 to TRBJ2-1; 14 bases are a match to TRBD2. V lost 6 bases and J lost 5; bases outside the gene matches: 12. CDR1 and CDR2 (germline): WNHNN, SYGVQD (reference sequence). The CDR3 is 18 amino acids. CDR3 protein: CASSRLAGGPASNNEQFF. The CDR3 DNA is TGCGCCAGCAGCCGACTAGCGGGAGGGCCCGCTAGTAACAATGAGCAGTTCTTC.

The V call is TRBV9, the J call TRBJ1-1; D gene ambiguous. There are 14 residues in the CDR3. The V gene lost 4 bases and the J gene lost 4 bases, with 14 bases spanning the gap. CDR1 is SGDLS, CDR2 YYNGEE, per germline. The CDR3: CASSPTQYPTEAFF. The CDR3, as DNA: TGTGCCAGCAGCCCCACTCAGTACCCCACTGAAGCTTTCTTT.

This clone has just one count. The chain combines TRBV11-2 with TRBJ2-7; perhaps TRBD2 as D (6 bases). CDR1 and CDR2 (germline): SGHAT, FQNNGV. The CDR3 sequence is 13 residues long. Trimming stripped 2 bases from V and 7 bases from J, with 12 bases between. The CDR3 coding sequence is TGTGCCAGCAGCTTAAACTTTGGGGGGGAGCAGTACTTC. Its translation: CASSLNFGGEQYF.

The V and J genes are TRBV5-8 and TRBJ2-1, with D possibly matching TRBD2 (5 bases). Trimming took 0 bases from V and 1 from J, leaving 14 bases between them. The CDR3 sequence is 17 residues long. CDR1 is SGHTS and CDR2 is YDEGEE in the germline V gene. In nucleotides, the CDR3 is TGTGCCAGCAGCTTGGATCGGGGAACTGATTCCTACAATGAGCAGTTCTTC. It is translated as CASSLDRGTDSYNEQFF.

The chain couples TRBV19 to TRBJ2-6; D possibly corresponds to TRBD2 (6 bases). Trimming left V 7 bases short and J 0 bases short, with 22 bases between. Germline CDR1 reads LNHDA; CDR2 reads SQIVND (reference sequence). This CDR3 is 19 amino acids long. CDR3 nucleotides: TGTGCCAGTACCGCCAATACGGGGGTATTCCTCTCTGGGGCCAACGTCCTGACTTTC. Encoded protein: CASTANTGVFLSGANVLTF.

V is TRBV18 and J is TRBJ2-1; maybe TRBD1 (6 bases). Per germline, CDR1 KGHSH and CDR2 LQKENI. With 4 bases removed from V and 8 bases from J, the gap between germline ends came to 12 bases. This CDR3 region has 13 residues. This chain's CDR3 is CASSLQGRDEQFF. The CDR3, as DNA: TGTGCCAGCTCACTGCAGGGGCGGGATGAGCAGTTCTTC. The full variable domain, rest sourced from reference TRBV18 and TRBJ2-1, is NAGVMQNPRHLVRRRGQEARLRCSPMKGHSHVYWYRQLPEEGLKFMVYLQKENIIDESGMPKERFSAEFPKEGPSILRIQQVVRGDSAAYFCASSLQGRDEQFFGPGTRLTVL.